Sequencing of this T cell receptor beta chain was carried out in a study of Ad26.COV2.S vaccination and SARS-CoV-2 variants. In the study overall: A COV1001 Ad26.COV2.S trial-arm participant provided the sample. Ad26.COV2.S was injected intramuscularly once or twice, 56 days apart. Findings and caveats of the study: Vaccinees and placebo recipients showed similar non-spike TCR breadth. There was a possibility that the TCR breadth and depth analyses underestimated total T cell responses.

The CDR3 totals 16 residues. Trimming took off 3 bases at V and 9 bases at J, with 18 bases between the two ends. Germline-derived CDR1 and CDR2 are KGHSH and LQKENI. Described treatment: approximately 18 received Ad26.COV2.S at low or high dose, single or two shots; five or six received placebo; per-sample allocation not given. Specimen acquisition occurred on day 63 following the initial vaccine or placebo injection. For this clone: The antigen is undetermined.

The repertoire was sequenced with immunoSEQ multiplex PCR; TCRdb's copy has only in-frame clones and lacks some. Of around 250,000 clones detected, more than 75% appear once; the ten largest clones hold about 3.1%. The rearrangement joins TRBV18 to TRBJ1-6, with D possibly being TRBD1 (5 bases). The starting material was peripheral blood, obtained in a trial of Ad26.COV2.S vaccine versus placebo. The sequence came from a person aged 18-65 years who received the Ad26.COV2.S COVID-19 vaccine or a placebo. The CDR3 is CASSPLGPGVGSPLHF. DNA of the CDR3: TGTGCCAGCTCACCCCTAGGTCCGGGGGTCGGTTCACCCCTCCACTTT.